The rows below give T cell receptor beta chains drawn from one sample of a study of blood T cell repertoires in COVID-19. Measured with immunoSEQ multiplex PCR; TCRdb has only the in-frame clones, and not every one. Of over 200,000 clones in the sample, 65% to 90% were seen once. The sequencing input was peripheral blood. These receptors were taken from a human donor in a cohort sampled during active COVID-19. Both conserved end residues are part of each CDR3. The order of the fields is V gene, CDR3 protein.

TRBV7-2 | CASSLRGQGISNQPQHF
TRBV4-1 | CASSQGDWNYEQYF
TRBV5-1 | CASSFIGGSYEQYF
TRBV5-5 | CASSLGAGNSYNEQFF
TRBV27 | CASSLSKGLLTYEQYF
TRBV2 | CASAPWGARDTGELFF
TRBV7-9 | CASTQGSAEAFF
TRBV5-3 | CARSHGLALHEQYF
TRBV9 | CASSAPGQGYGYTF
TRBV9 | CASSVGPRTSGSPDNEQFF
TRBV5-6 | CASSRGAKETQYF
TRBV19 | CASSIIIGGKLTSYGYTF
TRBV1 | CTSSQDYSGTPYEQYF
TRBV4-3 | CASSQDRGLSYEQYF
TRBV6-2/TRBV6-3 | CASSQQENTEAFF
TRBV28 | CASSPGTGLNTEAFF
TRBV5-4 | CASSIAGGPSYEQYF
TRBV6-6 | CASSYPGQGDQPQHF
TRBV28 | CASSAGGKSYEQYF
TRBV9 | CASSPSGGHEQYF
TRBV19 | CASKTGPANNQPQHF
TRBV29-1 | CSVDLGQGGYGYTF
TRBV5-4 | CASSRTSGRAHEQFF
TRBV19 | CASSIAGLAGAGEQYF
TRBV28 | CASQQGESYNSPLHF
TRBV30 | CAWSPGQHQPQHF
TRBV5-1 | CASSRGTSGREETQYF
TRBV5-1 | CASHRGAGGNSDTQYF
TRBV19 | CASSIMLGWEQYF
TRBV4-3 | CASSQDPRTGGAKNIQYF
TRBV7-3 | CASSLGHGELFF
TRBV5-6 | CASSYDRVMTQYF